This passage covers 7 T cell receptor beta chains from one sample sequenced in a study of cytomegalovirus exposure and HLA in healthy donors. The primer mix had 60 Vbeta and 13 Jbeta primers. TCRdb keeps only in-frame clones here, not all; method: immunoSEQ multiplex PCR. The sample includes 70,000 to 100,000 clones, about 84% of them seen just once. Sample: PBMCs. The source is a man younger than 35 in good health and CMV-seronegative.

This rearrangement joins TRBV5-1 to TRBJ2-5; D is ambiguous. This CDR3 has 11 amino acids. Trimming stripped 5 bases from V and 2 bases from J, with 4 bases between. The germline V gene has CDR1 SGHRS and CDR2 YFSETQ. Here the CDR3 reads CASRAQETQYF. The CDR3 region has the DNA TGCGCCAGCAGGGCACAAGAGACCCAGTACTTC. Together with reference TRBV5-1 and TRBJ2-5, the CDR3 gives the full variable domain: KAGVTQTPRYLIKTRGQQVTLSCSPISGHRSVSWYQQTPGQGLQFLFEYFSETQRNKGNFPGRFSGRQFSNSRSEMNVSTLELGDSALYLCASRAQETQYFGPGTRLLVL.

V is TRBV5-1 and J is TRBJ2-1; 8 bases map to TRBD2. The J segment lost 5 bases and the V segment lost 3 bases, leaving 7 bases of the junction unmatched. Germline lookup yields CDR1 SGHRS and CDR2 YFSETQ. This CDR3 has 15 amino acids. This CDR3 is CASSSGVSGDNEQFF. CDR3 DNA sequence: TGCGCCAGCAGCTCGGGAGTTAGCGGGGACAATGAGCAGTTCTTC.

This clone was observed a handful of times. This chain connects TRBV5-1 to TRBJ2-2; tentatively, D is TRBD2 (7 bases). With 1 base removed from V and 2 bases from J, the gap between germline ends came to 12 bases. This CDR3 contains 16 residues. In germline, CDR1 is SGHRS, CDR2 YFSETQ. DNA of the CDR3: TGCGCCAGCAGCTTGAGGCGCGGGGGCAACACCGGGGAGCTGTTTTTT. As protein: CASSLRRGGNTGELFF.

This clone was found a few times. The rearrangement joins TRBV6-1 to TRBJ1-2, with unresolved D. The CDR3 loop spans 12 amino acids. The germline gives CDR1 MNHNS, CDR2 SASEGT. Trimming shortened V by 3 bases and J by 8 bases, and 10 bases separated the two germline ends. The CDR3 nucleotides read TGTGCCAGCAGTGACACCCACAACGGCTACACCTTC. It is translated as CASSDTHNGYTF.

The CDR3 sequence: CASSPTSGRIFYNEQFF. CDR3 in DNA: TGTGCCAGCAGCCCCACTAGCGGGAGAATTTTTTACAATGAGCAGTTCTTC. The chain is built from TRBV13 and TRBJ2-1, with 11 bases aligning to TRBD2. This CDR3 has 17 residues. Germline trimming cut 5 bases from V and 4 bases from J; bases unmatched to any gene: 10. Germline assignment: CDR1 PRHDT and CDR2 FYEKMQ (reference sequence).

The chain uses TRBV6-5 and TRBJ1-1; weak D call: TRBD1 (5 bases). CDR3 size: 13 residues. Germline values: CDR1 MNHEY, CDR2 SVGAGI. The V gene lost 11 bases and the J gene lost 0 bases, with 13 bases spanning the gap. The CDR3 DNA follows: TGTGCCGCGGGACGCAGGATGAACACTGAAGCTTTCTTT. It encodes CAAGRRMNTEAFF.

The chain couples TRBV19 to TRBJ1-5; TRBD1 aligns across 7 bases. Trimming at V came to 6 bases and at J to 9 bases, leaving 17 bases not matched to a gene. In germline, CDR1 is LNHDA, CDR2 SQIVND (reference sequence). The CDR3 is 16 amino acids. As DNA, the CDR3 is TGTGCCAGTAGGATAACGACCACAGGGGTTTGGTGGCCCCAGCATTTT. Protein: CASRITTTGVWWPQHF.